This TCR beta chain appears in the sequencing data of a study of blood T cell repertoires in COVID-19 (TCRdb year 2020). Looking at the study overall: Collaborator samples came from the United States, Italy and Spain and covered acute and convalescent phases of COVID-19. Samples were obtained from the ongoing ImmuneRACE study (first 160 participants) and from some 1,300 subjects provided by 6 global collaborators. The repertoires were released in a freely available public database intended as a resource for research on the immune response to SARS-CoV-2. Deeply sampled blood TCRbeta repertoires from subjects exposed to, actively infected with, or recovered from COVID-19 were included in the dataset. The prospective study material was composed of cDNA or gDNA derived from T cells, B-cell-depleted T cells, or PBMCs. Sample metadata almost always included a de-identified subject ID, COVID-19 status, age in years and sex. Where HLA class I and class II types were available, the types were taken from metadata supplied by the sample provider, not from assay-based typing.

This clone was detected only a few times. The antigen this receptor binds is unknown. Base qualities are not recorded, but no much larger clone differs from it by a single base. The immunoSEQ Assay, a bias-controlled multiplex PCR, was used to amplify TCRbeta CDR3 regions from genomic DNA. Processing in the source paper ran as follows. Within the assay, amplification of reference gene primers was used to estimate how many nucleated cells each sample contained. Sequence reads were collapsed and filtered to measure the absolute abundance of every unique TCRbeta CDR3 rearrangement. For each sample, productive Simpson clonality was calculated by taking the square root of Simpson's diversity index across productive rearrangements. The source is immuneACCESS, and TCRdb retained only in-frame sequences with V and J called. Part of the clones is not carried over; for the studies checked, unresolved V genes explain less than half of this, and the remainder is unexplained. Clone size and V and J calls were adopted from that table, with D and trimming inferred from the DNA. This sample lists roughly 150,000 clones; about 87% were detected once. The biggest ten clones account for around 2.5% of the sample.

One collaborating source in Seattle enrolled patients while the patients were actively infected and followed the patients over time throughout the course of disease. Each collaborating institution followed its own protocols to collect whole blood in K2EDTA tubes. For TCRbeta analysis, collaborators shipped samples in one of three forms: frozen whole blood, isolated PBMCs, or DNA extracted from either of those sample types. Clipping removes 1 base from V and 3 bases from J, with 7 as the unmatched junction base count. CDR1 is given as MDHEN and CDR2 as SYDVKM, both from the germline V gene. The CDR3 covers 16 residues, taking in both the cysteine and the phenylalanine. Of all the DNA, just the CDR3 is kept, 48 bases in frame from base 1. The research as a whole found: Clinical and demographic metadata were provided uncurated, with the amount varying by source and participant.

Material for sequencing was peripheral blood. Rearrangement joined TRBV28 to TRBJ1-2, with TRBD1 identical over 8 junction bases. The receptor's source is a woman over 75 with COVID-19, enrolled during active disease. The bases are TGTGCCAGCAGTTTATTCCAGGGGGCGAGCCACTATGGCTACACCTTC. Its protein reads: CASSLFQGASHYGYTF.